Included here is one T cell receptor beta chain sequence, with context. The antigen is unknown. TCRdb independently ran MiXCR on the 5' RACE reads; one entry per CDR3 protein. The sample lists over 150,000 distinct CDR3 sequences; roughly 13% were seen once. This sample was taken from a study of CD8 T cells in ankylosing spondylitis. The study, taken as a whole, reports: CD8+ by phenotype, disease-linked clones were relatively rare in peripheral blood. Disease-associated clones were reportedly significantly overrepresented in matched ankylosing spondylitis synovial fluid.

V was shortened by 0 bases and J by 3 bases, with 13 bases between the two germline ends. CDR3 size: 15 residues. Germline CDR1 SQVTM, CDR2 ANQGSEA. V is TRBV29-1 and J is TRBJ2-3; D not resolved. The sequenced material came from blood, either unsorted or a sorted T cell fraction (not recorded which). The receptor's source is a male donor with ankylosing spondylitis or in good health (not recorded which). The CDR3 DNA sequence: TGCAGCGTTGAAGATCATCGGGCCGGGACAGATACGCAGTATTTT. Its translation is CSVEDHRAGTDTQYF.